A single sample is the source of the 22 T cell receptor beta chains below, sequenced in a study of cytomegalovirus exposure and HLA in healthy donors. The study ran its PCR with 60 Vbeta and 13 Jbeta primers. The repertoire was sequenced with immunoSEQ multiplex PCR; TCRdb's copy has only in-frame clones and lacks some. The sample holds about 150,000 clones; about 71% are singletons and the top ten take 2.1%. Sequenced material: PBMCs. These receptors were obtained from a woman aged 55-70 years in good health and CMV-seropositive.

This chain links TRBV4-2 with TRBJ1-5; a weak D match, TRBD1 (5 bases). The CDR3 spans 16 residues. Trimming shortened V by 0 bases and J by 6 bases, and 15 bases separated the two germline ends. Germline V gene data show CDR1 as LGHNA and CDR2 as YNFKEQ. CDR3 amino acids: CASSQDRQGIGQPQHF. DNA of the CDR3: TGTGCCAGCAGCCAAGATCGGCAGGGAATCGGTCAGCCCCAGCATTTT.

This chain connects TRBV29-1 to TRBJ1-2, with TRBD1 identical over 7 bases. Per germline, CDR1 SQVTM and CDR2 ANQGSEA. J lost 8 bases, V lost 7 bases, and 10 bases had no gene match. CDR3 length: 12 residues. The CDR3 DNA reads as TGCAGCGCGAGGGACAGTAAAGAGGGCTACACCTTC. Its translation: CSARDSKEGYTF.

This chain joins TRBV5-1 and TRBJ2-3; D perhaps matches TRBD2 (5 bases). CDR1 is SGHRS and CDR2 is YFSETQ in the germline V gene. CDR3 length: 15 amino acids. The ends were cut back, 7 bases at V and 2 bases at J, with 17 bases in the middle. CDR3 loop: CASSPSADLTDTQYF. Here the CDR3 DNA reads TGCGCCAGCTCCCCGTCAGCGGACCTCACAGATACGCAGTATTTT.

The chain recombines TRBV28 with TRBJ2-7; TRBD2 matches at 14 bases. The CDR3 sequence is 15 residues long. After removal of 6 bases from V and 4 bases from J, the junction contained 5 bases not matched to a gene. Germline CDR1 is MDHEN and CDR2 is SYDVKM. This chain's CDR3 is CASSLGLAGDYEQYF. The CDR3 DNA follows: TGTGCCAGCAGCTTGGGACTAGCGGGAGATTACGAGCAGTACTTC. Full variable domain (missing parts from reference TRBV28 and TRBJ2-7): DVKVTQSSRYLVKRTGEKVFLECVQDMDHENMFWYRQDPGLGLRLIYFSYDVKMKEKGDIPEGYSVSREKKERFSLILESASTNQTSMYLCASSLGLAGDYEQYFGPGTRLTVT.

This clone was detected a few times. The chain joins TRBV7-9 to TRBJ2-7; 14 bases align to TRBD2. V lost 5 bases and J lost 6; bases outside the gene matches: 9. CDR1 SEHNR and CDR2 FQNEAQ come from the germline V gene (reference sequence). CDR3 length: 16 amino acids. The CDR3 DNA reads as TGTGCCAGCAGCACGAATCCGGGACTAGCGGGAGTCGAGCAGTACTTC. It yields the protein CASSTNPGLAGVEQYF.

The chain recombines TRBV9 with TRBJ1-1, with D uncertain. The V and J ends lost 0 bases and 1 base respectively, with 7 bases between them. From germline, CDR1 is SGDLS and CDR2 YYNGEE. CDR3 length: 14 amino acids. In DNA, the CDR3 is TGTGCCAGCAGCGTAGATGCAGGGAACACTGAAGCTTTCTTT. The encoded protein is CASSVDAGNTEAFF. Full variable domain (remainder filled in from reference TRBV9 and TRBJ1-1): DSGVTQTPKHLITATGQRVTLRCSPRSGDLSVYWYQQSLDQGLQFLIQYYNGEERAKGNILERFSAQQFPDLHSELNLSSLELGDSALYFCASSVDAGNTEAFFGQGTRLTVV.

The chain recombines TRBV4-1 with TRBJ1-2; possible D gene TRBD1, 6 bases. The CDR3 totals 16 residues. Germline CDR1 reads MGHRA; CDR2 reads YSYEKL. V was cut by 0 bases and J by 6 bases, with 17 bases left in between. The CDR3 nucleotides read TGCGCCAGCAGCCAAGATCAATTTACAGGGATGAATGGCTACACCTTC. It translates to CASSQDQFTGMNGYTF.

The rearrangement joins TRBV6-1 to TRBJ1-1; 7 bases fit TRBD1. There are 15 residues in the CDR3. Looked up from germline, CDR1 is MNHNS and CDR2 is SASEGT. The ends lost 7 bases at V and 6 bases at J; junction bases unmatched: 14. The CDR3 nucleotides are TGTGCCAGCAAGTCCGGGACAGTACACGCCGCTGAAGCTTTCTTT. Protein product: CASKSGTVHAAEAFF.

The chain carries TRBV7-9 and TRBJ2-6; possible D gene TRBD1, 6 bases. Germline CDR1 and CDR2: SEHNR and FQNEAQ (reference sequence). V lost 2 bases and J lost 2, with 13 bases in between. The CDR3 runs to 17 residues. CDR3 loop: CASSLITGWTGANVLTF. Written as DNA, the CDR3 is TGTGCCAGCAGCTTAATAACAGGGTGGACTGGGGCCAACGTCCTGACTTTC.

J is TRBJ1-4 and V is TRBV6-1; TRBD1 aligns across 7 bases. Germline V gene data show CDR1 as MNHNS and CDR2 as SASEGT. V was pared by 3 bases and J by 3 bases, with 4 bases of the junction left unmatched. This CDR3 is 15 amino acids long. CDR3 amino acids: CASSDWTGPNEKLFF. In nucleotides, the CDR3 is TGTGCCAGCAGTGACTGGACAGGACCTAATGAAAAACTGTTTTTT.

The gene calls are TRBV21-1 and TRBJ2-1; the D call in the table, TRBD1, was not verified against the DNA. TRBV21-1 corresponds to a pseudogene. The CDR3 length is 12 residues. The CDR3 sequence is CASSCTGNEQFF. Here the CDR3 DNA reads TGTGCCAGCAGCTGCACAGGGAATGAGCAGTTCTTC.

The CDR3 nucleotides read TGTGCCAGCAGAAGTGGACAGGGGGTACACGAGCAGTACTTC. Amino acids: CASRSGQGVHEQYF. This chain uses TRBV28 with TRBJ2-7, with 10 bases matching TRBD1. The CDR3 has 14 amino acids. CDR1 and CDR2 from the germline V gene are MDHEN and SYDVKM. J gave up 5 bases and V 6 bases, and 7 bases lay outside the gene matches.

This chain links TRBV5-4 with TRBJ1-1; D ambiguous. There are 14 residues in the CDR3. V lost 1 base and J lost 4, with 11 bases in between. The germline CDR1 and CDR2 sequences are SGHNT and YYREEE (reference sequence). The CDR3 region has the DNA TGTGCCAGCAGCTTGTGGGGAGGTGCCACTGAAGCTTTCTTT. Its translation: CASSLWGGATEAFF.

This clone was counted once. CDR3 DNA: TGTGCCTGGAGTGTAGCAGGGGGCGGCAATCAGCCCCAGCATTTT. It is translated as CAWSVAGGGNQPQHF. The J gene is TRBJ1-5, the V gene TRBV30, with 8 bases matching TRBD1. This CDR3 is built from 15 residues. V trimming: 0 bases; J trimming: 2 bases; junction bases outside the gene matches: 3. CDR1 and CDR2 (germline): GTSNPN, SVGIG (reference sequence).

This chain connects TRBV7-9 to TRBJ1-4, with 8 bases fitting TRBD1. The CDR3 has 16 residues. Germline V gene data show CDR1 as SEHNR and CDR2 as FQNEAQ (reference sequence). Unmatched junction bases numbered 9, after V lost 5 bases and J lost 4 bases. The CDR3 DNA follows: TGTGCCAGCAGCCCTCTCGGACAGGGAAATAATGAAAAACTGTTTTTT. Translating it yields CASSPLGQGNNEKLFF.

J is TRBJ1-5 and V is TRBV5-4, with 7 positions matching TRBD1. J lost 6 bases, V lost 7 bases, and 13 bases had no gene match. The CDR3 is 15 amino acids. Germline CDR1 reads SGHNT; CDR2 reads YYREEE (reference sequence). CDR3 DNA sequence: TGTGCCAGCGTATCTCTCCGACAGGGAAGTCAGCCCCAGCATTTT. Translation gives CASVSLRQGSQPQHF.

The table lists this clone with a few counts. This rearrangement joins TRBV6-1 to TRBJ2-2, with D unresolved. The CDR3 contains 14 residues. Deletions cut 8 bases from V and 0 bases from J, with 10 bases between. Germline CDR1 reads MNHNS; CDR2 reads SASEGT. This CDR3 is CASGPFTNTGELFF. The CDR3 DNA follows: TGTGCCAGCGGCCCGTTCACGAACACCGGGGAGCTGTTTTTT.

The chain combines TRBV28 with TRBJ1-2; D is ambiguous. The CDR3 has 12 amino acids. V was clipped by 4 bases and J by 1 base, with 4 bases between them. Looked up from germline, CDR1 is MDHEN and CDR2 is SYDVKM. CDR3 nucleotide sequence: TGTGCCAGCAGTTCCCATAACTATGGCTACACCTTC. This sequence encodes CASSSHNYGYTF.

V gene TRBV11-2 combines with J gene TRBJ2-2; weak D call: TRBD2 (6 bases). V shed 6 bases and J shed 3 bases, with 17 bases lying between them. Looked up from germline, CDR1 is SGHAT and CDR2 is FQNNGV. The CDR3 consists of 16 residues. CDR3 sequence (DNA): TGTGCCAGCAGTCCAACCCAGACTAGATACACCGGGGAGCTGTTTTTT. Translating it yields CASSPTQTRYTGELFF.

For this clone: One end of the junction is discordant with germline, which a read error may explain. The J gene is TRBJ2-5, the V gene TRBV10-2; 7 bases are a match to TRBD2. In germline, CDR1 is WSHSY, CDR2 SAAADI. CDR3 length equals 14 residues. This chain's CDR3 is CASSALGGGSGAHF. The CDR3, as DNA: TGCGCCAGCAGTGCCTTGGGGGGAGGGAGTGGAGCCCACTTC.

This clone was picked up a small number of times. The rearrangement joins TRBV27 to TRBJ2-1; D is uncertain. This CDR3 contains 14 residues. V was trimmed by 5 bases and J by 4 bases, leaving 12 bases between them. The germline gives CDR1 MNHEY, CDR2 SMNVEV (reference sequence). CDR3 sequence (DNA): TGTGCCAGCAGTATTGTCTCGGGTTACAATGAGCAGTTCTTC. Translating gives CASSIVSGYNEQFF.

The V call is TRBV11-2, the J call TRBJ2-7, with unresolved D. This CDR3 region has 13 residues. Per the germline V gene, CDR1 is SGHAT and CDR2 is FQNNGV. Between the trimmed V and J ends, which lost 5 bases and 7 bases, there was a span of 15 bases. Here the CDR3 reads CASSQLTRAEQYF. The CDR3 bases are TGTGCCAGCAGCCAGCTTACCAGAGCGGAGCAGTACTTC.